One and the same sample provided the 21 T cell receptor beta chains below, sequenced in a study of T-cell memory formation after mild COVID-19. MiXCR was run by TCRdb on the 5' RACE reads, yielding one entry per CDR3 protein. This sample has 350,000 or so distinct CDR3 sequences; 20% to 25% occur once, and the top ten carry around 20%. The sequencing input was PBMCs or a T cell subset sorted from them (not recorded which). These receptors came from a young man who had mild COVID-19 (a few samples of this study predate the infection). Cell type and time point are not known.

This chain uses TRBV12-3 or TRBV12-4 with TRBJ1-1; no reliable D call. V was pared by 6 bases and J by 6 bases, with 14 bases between. The CDR3 sequence is 13 residues long. The CDR3 nucleotides are TGTGCCAGCAGCTATCGACCTGGGCCTGAAGCTTTCTTT. Its protein is CASSYRPGPEAFF.

The chain has TRBV19 and TRBJ1-2; D gene ambiguous. V was shortened by 5 bases and J by 8 bases, with 18 bases between the two germline ends. Germline assignment: CDR1 LNHDA and CDR2 SQIVND (reference sequence). The CDR3 is 14 residues long. The CDR3, as DNA: TGTGCCAGTAGTCCCTCCTACGGCGTCTCCGGCTACACCTTC. It encodes CASSPSYGVSGYTF.

The rearrangement links TRBV20-1 to TRBJ2-5; perhaps TRBD2 as D (7 bases). This CDR3 is built from 12 residues. Germline V lookup: CDR1 DFQATT, CDR2 SNEGSKA (reference sequence). V was pared by 6 bases and J by 8 bases, with 16 bases between. The CDR3 bases are TGCAGTGCACAACCGGGGGGCATAACCCAGTACTTC. It specifies CSAQPGGITQYF.

This clonotype was found a few times. The chain recombines TRBV6-5 with TRBJ2-5; 11 positions match TRBD2. Germline CDR1 MNHEY, CDR2 SVGAGI. The CDR3 runs 16 residues. The trim removed 2 bases at V and 5 bases at J, leaving 7 bases unmatched. The CDR3 nucleotides are TGTGCCAGCAGTTACACGACGACTAGCGGGGAGGAGACCCAGTACTTC. This gives the protein CASSYTTTSGEETQYF.

This clonotype was counted many times. The chain employs TRBV9 and TRBJ2-1, with a tentative D call TRBD2 (6 bases). Trimming left V 0 bases short and J 0 bases short, with 13 bases between. The CDR3 length is 17 residues. Germline CDR1 reads SGDLS; CDR2 reads YYNGEE. The CDR3 DNA follows: TGTGCCAGCAGCGTAGTGGGGGGTCCCAGCTCCTACAATGAGCAGTTCTTC. Translation gives CASSVVGGPSSYNEQFF.

V and J are TRBV2 and TRBJ1-1; D perhaps matches TRBD1 (5 bases). The CDR3 is made up of 14 amino acids. Trimming cost V 6 bases and J 7 bases, with 18 bases left between them. Germline V gene data show CDR1 as SNHLY and CDR2 as FYNNEI. CDR3 coding DNA: TGTGCCAGCAGGGCGCAAACTCTGGGGGATGAAGCTTTCTTT. Encoded protein: CASRAQTLGDEAFF. The variable domain in full, with the rest retrieved from reference TRBV2 and TRBJ1-1, is EPEVTQTPSHQVTQMGQEVILRCVPISNHLYFYWYRQILGQKVEFLVSFYNNEISEKSEIFDDQFSVERPDGSNFTLKIRSTKLEDSAMYFCASRAQTLGDEAFFGQGTRLTVV.

The chain couples TRBV12-3 or TRBV12-4 to TRBJ2-5; 9 nucleotides line up with TRBD1. The V gene end was trimmed by 8 bases and the J gene end by 4 bases; junction bases not matched to a gene: 5. The CDR3 is made up of 13 amino acids. CDR3 residues: CASGDRAGETQYF. CDR3 DNA: TGTGCCAGCGGGGACAGGGCAGGAGAGACCCAGTACTTC.

This sequence joins TRBV7-8 and TRBJ2-7; D unclear. Trimming removed 1 base at V and 6 bases at J, with 10 bases between. Germline-derived CDR1 and CDR2 are SGHVS and FQNEAQ. CDR3 size: 13 residues. CDR3 sequence: CASSLVKGPEQYF. The CDR3 DNA reads TGTGCCAGCAGCTTAGTCAAGGGTCCCGAGCAGTACTTC.

This clonotype was recorded many times. This rearrangement joins TRBV15 to TRBJ1-4; unclear D gene. The CDR3 is 13 amino acids. V was clipped by 1 base and J by 5 bases, with 5 bases between them. Germline assignment: CDR1 LNHNV and CDR2 YYDKDF (reference sequence). The CDR3 sequence: CATSRALNEKLFF. DNA for the CDR3: TGTGCCACCAGCAGAGCCCTAAATGAAAAACTGTTTTTT.

The chain combines TRBV27 with TRBJ2-5, with 7 bases fitting TRBD1. Germline CDR1 and CDR2: MNHEY and SMNVEV (reference sequence). V dropped 2 bases and J dropped 5; count of bases not matched to a gene: 5. The CDR3 covers 14 residues. This CDR3 reads CASSLNRGGETQYF. The CDR3 nucleotides are TGTGCCAGCAGTTTAAACAGGGGTGGGGAGACCCAGTACTTC.

The sample holds a few counts of this clonotype. The rearrangement joins TRBV6-5 to TRBJ1-5, with D possibly matching TRBD1 (5 bases). The germline V and J ends were trimmed by 8 bases and 5 bases, with 13 bases remaining between them. The length of the CDR3 is 13 residues. Germline CDR1 is MNHEY and CDR2 is SVGAGI. In DNA form, the CDR3 reads TGTGCCAGCGCCGACAGTAAATATCAGCCCCAGCATTTT. Encoded protein: CASADSKYQPQHF.

The CDR3 coding sequence is TGTGCCACCATGGGGGCGAGGGGGCATGAAAAACTGTTTTTT. It yields the protein CATMGARGHEKLFF. The chain uses TRBV7-9 and TRBJ1-4; 7 nucleotides match TRBD1. The trim removed 10 bases at V and 6 bases at J, leaving 11 bases unmatched. The CDR3 length is 14 residues. Germline V lookup: CDR1 SEHNR, CDR2 FQNEAQ (reference sequence). Together with reference TRBV7-9 and TRBJ1-4, the CDR3 gives the full variable domain: DTGVSQNPRHKITKRGQNVTFRCDPISEHNRLYWYRQTLGQGPEFLTYFQNEAQLEKSRLLSDRFSAERPKGSFSTLEIQRTEQGDSAMYLCATMGARGHEKLFFGSGTQLSVL.

This clonotype has a handful of counts. The chain recombines TRBV10-3 with TRBJ2-2; the D is unclear. The CDR3 runs 14 residues. With 6 bases removed from V and 7 bases from J, the gap between germline ends came to 15 bases. From germline, CDR1 is ENHRY and CDR2 SYGVKD. The CDR3 DNA reads as TGTGCCATCAGGCCACAGAGCCCGAACGGGGAGCTGTTTTTT. It translates to CAIRPQSPNGELFF.

V usage is TRBV6-6 and J usage is TRBJ1-2; TRBD1 agrees at 9 bases. The CDR3 extends over 16 amino acids. Looked up from germline, CDR1 is MNHNY and CDR2 is SVGAGI (reference sequence). Trimming at V came to 2 bases and at J to 2 bases, leaving 6 bases not matched to a gene. As DNA, the CDR3 is TGTGCCAGCAGTTACAGGGGACAGGGATCCAACTATGGCTACACCTTC. Translated, it gives CASSYRGQGSNYGYTF.

The V gene is TRBV7-2, the J gene TRBJ2-7, with D perhaps given as TRBD1 or TRBD2 (6 bases each). This CDR3 has 16 residues. Trimming left V 0 bases short and J 3 bases short, with 15 bases between. CDR1 is SGHTA, CDR2 FQGNSA, per germline. The CDR3 region has the DNA TGTGCCAGCAGCTTAGCGCATCGGGGGCTTGACTACGAGCAGTACGTC. Translation: CASSLAHRGLDYEQYV.

This clonotype has only a few counts. The chain carries TRBV27 and TRBJ2-7; TRBD1 aligns across 7 bases. Germline lookup yields CDR1 MNHEY and CDR2 SMNVEV (reference sequence). The junction had 6 bases not matched to a gene; V was cut back by 5 bases and J by 2 bases. The CDR3 length is 14 residues. The CDR3 nucleotides read TGTGCCAGCAGTGAGACAGGGCCCACCTACGAGCAGTACTTC. Translated, it gives CASSETGPTYEQYF.

The CDR3 is CASTPGGGMKFYEQYF. The CDR3 DNA is TGTGCCAGCACCCCAGGGGGGGGAATGAAATTCTACGAGCAGTACTTC. The rearrangement uses TRBV2 and TRBJ2-7; possibly TRBD1 or TRBD2 for D (7 bases each). V was shortened by 7 bases and J by 3 bases, with 22 bases between the two germline ends. This CDR3 comprises 16 residues. CDR1 and CDR2 from the germline V gene are SNHLY and FYNNEI.

V gene TRBV20-1 combines with J gene TRBJ2-7, with no clear D. Trimming shortened V by 1 base and J by 0 bases, and 10 bases separated the two germline ends. The V gene's germline CDR1 is DFQATT and CDR2 SNEGSKA (reference sequence). The CDR3 runs to 14 residues. CDR3 protein: CSARGMKSSYEQYV. The CDR3 bases are TGCAGTGCTAGAGGAATGAAGAGCTCCTACGAGCAGTACGTC.

This sequence joins TRBV6-2 or TRBV6-3 and TRBJ1-1; no firm D call. Trimming left V 2 bases short and J 5 bases short, with 15 bases between. The length of the CDR3 is 15 residues. Looked up from germline, CDR1 is MNHEY and CDR2 is SVGEGT. CDR3 DNA: TGTGCCAGCAGTTACCCTACTACCGGGAGGACTGAAGCTTTCTTT. Translation: CASSYPTTGRTEAFF.

This clonotype was picked up a small number of times. The J gene is TRBJ2-7, the V gene TRBV18, with no clear D. V gave up 5 bases and J gave up 2 bases, with 13 bases separating them. Germline CDR1 and CDR2: KGHSH and LQKENI. This CDR3 comprises 14 residues. The CDR3 here is CASSGVGLTYEQYF. The CDR3 nucleotides read TGTGCCAGCTCAGGCGTCGGGCTAACCTACGAGCAGTACTTC.

V usage is TRBV4-1 and J usage is TRBJ1-2; D uncertain. V was shortened by 5 bases and J by 8 bases, with 15 bases between the two germline ends. The CDR3 runs 13 residues. Germline V lookup: CDR1 MGHRA, CDR2 YSYEKL. The DNA of the CDR3 is TGCGCCAGCAGCATCATCCCTTGTTGGGGCTACACCTTC. The encoded protein is CASSIIPCWGYTF.